These 9 T cell receptor beta chains originate from one sample sequenced in a study of CD8 T cells in Susac syndrome. Random hexamers primed reverse transcription of roughly 0.5 to 1 ug RNA. TCRdb recomputed calls from the immunoSEQ multiplex PCR reads with MiXCR, one row per CDR3 protein. The sample holds approximately 200,000 distinct CDR3 sequences; 90% to 95% are singletons and the top ten take around 0.085%. Sequenced: CD4+ T cells from PBMCs. The receptor set was obtained from a human donor with multiple sclerosis.

V and J are TRBV24-1 and TRBJ2-2; D gene uncertain. The CDR3 has 16 amino acids. Trimming shortened V by 3 bases and J by 3 bases, and 13 bases separated the two germline ends. Looked up from germline, CDR1 is KGHDR and CDR2 is SFDVKD. CDR3 region: CATSDPTVADTGELFF. As DNA, the CDR3 is TGTGCCACCAGTGATCCCACCGTGGCCGACACCGGGGAGCTGTTTTTT.

The chain recombines TRBV2 with TRBJ1-5; possibly TRBD1 for D (5 bases). Germline assignment: CDR1 SNHLY and CDR2 FYNNEI. Trimming took off 4 bases at V and 3 bases at J, with 10 bases between the two ends. The CDR3 has 14 amino acids. The CDR3 spells CASSGRQPNQPQHF. CDR3 in DNA: TGTGCCAGCAGTGGGAGACAGCCCAATCAGCCCCAGCATTTT.

This chain links TRBV24-1 with TRBJ2-2; D not resolved. This CDR3 comprises 12 residues. V was shortened by 4 bases and J by 4 bases, with 3 bases between the two germline ends. The germline V gene encodes CDR1 KGHDR and CDR2 SFDVKD. CDR3 loop: CATSDRTGELFF. CDR3 sequence (DNA): TGTGCCACCAGTGACCGCACCGGGGAGCTGTTTTTT.

The V gene is TRBV12-3 or TRBV12-4, the J gene TRBJ2-5; D is unresolved. The CDR3 loop spans 13 amino acids. Deletions cut 10 bases from V and 1 base from J, with 13 bases between. The CDR3 reads CANCRPIQETQYF. In nucleotides, the CDR3 is TGTGCCAACTGCAGACCGATCCAAGAGACCCAGTACTTC.

This rearrangement joins TRBV5-1 to TRBJ2-1; a weak D match, TRBD1 (6 bases). V dropped 4 bases and J dropped 3 bases, with 14 bases sitting between them. The CDR3 spans 15 residues. Germline CDR1 is SGHRS and CDR2 is YFSETQ. Here the CDR3 DNA reads TGCGCCAGCAGCCCTTTACAGGGTTTCTACAATGAGCAGTTCTTC. Translated, it gives CASSPLQGFYNEQFF.

V usage is TRBV6-6 and J usage is TRBJ2-3, with 12 bases that match TRBD2. With V trimmed by 6 bases and J by 4 bases, 8 bases remained unmatched. The CDR3 is 16 residues long. Germline assignment: CDR1 MNHNY and CDR2 SVGAGI (reference sequence). CDR3 sequence (DNA): TGTGCCAGCAGGGCGACTAGCGGGAGATCGGCAGATACGCAGTATTTT. Protein product: CASRATSGRSADTQYF.

This rearrangement joins TRBV12-3 or TRBV12-4 to TRBJ1-5; D gene uncertain. This CDR3 comprises 12 residues. The germline V and J ends were trimmed by 6 bases and 5 bases, with 8 bases remaining between them. The CDR3 DNA reads TGTGCCAGCAGACTAGACCATCAGCCCCAGCATTTT. Protein: CASRLDHQPQHF.

The V gene is TRBV4-2, the J gene TRBJ2-5, with 12 bases lining up with TRBD2. CDR3 length: 19 amino acids. Germline CDR1 reads LGHNA; CDR2 reads YNFKEQ. The trim removed 1 base at V and 5 bases at J, leaving 14 bases unmatched. The CDR3 here is CASSQAQFGLAGGTETQYF. The CDR3 coding sequence is TGTGCCAGCAGCCAAGCTCAATTCGGGCTAGCGGGGGGGACGGAGACCCAGTACTTC.

The CDR3 sequence is CASSQSTEAFF. The CDR3 DNA is TGTGCCAGCAGCCAGTCTACTGAAGCTTTCTTT. The chain has TRBV2 and TRBJ1-1; unclear D gene. This CDR3 is built from 11 residues. Germline loops: CDR1 SNHLY, CDR2 FYNNEI. Trimming took off 6 bases at V and 5 bases at J, with 7 bases between the two ends.